These 31 T cell receptor beta chains were all obtained from the same sample, sequenced in a study of cytomegalovirus exposure and HLA in healthy donors (dated by TCRdb to about 2017). The method was the immunoSEQ multiplex PCR assay. Here the immuneACCESS table is served through TCRdb, limited to in-frame sequences with V and J called. Missing clones are a known gap in these copies; in checked studies unresolved V genes cover under half, and the rest lacks a known reason. A total of tens of thousands of clones appear in this sample, roughly 97% of them only once. The ten largest clones capture roughly 2.3% of the sample. Sequenced sample: PBMCs. The receptor source for this set is a man between 18 and 35 years old in good health and CMV-seronegative.

This sequence joins TRBV2 and TRBJ2-7, with D maybe TRBD2 (5 bases). CDR1 and CDR2 from the germline V gene are SNHLY and FYNNEI. The V end was cut by 5 bases, the J end by 5 bases, with 10 bases between. The CDR3 extends over 12 amino acids. This CDR3 reads CASSIGVDEQYF. CDR3 DNA: TGTGCCAGCAGTATCGGGGTCGACGAGCAGTACTTC.

The rearrangement links TRBV28 to TRBJ2-7; TRBD1 might be the D (5 bases). V was trimmed by 3 bases and J by 2 bases, leaving 14 bases between them. The germline V gene encodes CDR1 MDHEN and CDR2 SYDVKM. This CDR3 contains 15 residues. The CDR3 region has the DNA TGTGCCAGCAGTTTGATCTTAGGGGATGCCTACGAGCAGTACTTC. Encoded protein: CASSLILGDAYEQYF.

This clone appeared once. J is TRBJ1-2 and V is TRBV19; D unresolved. Deletions cut 2 bases from V and 0 bases from J, with 10 bases between. The germline V gene encodes CDR1 LNHDA and CDR2 SQIVND (reference sequence). This CDR3 is built from 15 residues. This chain's CDR3 is CASSISPQTNYGYTF. The CDR3 nucleotides are TGTGCCAGTAGTATATCGCCACAGACTAACTATGGCTACACCTTC.

The V and J genes are TRBV19 and TRBJ1-5; D is ambiguous. The CDR3 totals 14 residues. V lost 1 base to trimming and J lost 7 bases, with 11 bases between them. Germline V lookup: CDR1 LNHDA, CDR2 SQIVND (reference sequence). For the CDR3, the DNA is TGTGCCAGTAGTATAGGAGAGAGTCACCAGCCCCAGCATTTT. Translation: CASSIGESHQPQHF.

The V and J genes are TRBV5-1 and TRBJ1-5, with TRBD1 identical over 7 bases. The germline CDR1 and CDR2 sequences are SGHRS and YFSETQ. The CDR3 totals 14 residues. J lost 4 bases, V lost 3 bases, and 4 bases had no gene match. CDR3 nucleotides: TGCGCCAGCAGCTCCGGGACAGAGAATCAGCCCCAGCATTTT. This codes for CASSSGTENQPQHF.

This sequence joins TRBV7-2 and TRBJ1-2, with D perhaps TRBD1 (6 bases). Germline V CDR1 and CDR2: SGHTA, FQGNSA. This CDR3 is built from 15 residues. V was trimmed by 5 bases and J by 4 bases, leaving 17 bases between them. The CDR3 is CASSPNTGLLYGYTF. The CDR3 bases are TGTGCCAGCAGCCCAAATACAGGGCTCCTCTATGGCTACACCTTC.

The V and J genes are TRBV6-6 and TRBJ2-1, with D tentatively TRBD1 (6 bases). The germline V and J ends were trimmed by 6 bases and 9 bases, with 15 bases remaining between them. The CDR3 totals 13 residues. The V gene's germline CDR1 is MNHNY and CDR2 SVGAGI (reference sequence). The CDR3 loop is CASSQQGRAEQFF. In DNA, the CDR3 is TGTGCCAGCAGCCAACAGGGCCGAGCTGAGCAGTTCTTC.

CDR3 DNA sequence: TGCGCCAGCAGCTTCGGGGACAATAATGAAAAACTGTTTTTT. Translated: CASSFGDNNEKLFF. The genes are TRBV5-1 and TRBJ1-4; possibly TRBD1 for D (6 bases). Germline V gives CDR1 SGHRS, CDR2 YFSETQ. This CDR3 has 14 amino acids. V lost 2 bases and J 4 bases, leaving 9 bases between the germline ends.

The chain links TRBV6-5 to TRBJ2-5; TRBD1 might be the D (5 bases). Deletions cut 7 bases from V and 5 bases from J, with 20 bases between. The CDR3 sequence is 15 residues long. The V gene's germline CDR1 is MNHEY and CDR2 SVGAGI. Here the CDR3 DNA reads TGTGCCAGCAATCCTGGCAGGGCCAAGGTGGAGACCCAGTACTTC. This gives the protein CASNPGRAKVETQYF.

The J gene is TRBJ1-5, the V gene TRBV5-8; D not resolved. With 0 bases removed from V and 4 bases from J, the gap between germline ends came to 8 bases. Germline-derived CDR1 and CDR2 are SGHTS and YDEGEE. This CDR3 comprises 14 residues. The CDR3 loop is CASSLARVNQPQHF. The CDR3 DNA is TGTGCCAGCAGCTTGGCGCGGGTTAATCAGCCCCAGCATTTT.

This sequence joins TRBV6-1 and TRBJ1-1; no reliable D call. CDR3 length: 15 residues. Germline lookup yields CDR1 MNHNS and CDR2 SASEGT. V was pared by 2 bases and J by 4 bases, with 14 bases between. CDR3 loop: CASSERVSGSTEAFF. The CDR3 region has the DNA TGTGCCAGCAGTGAAAGGGTCAGCGGTTCCACTGAAGCTTTCTTT.

V gene TRBV28 combines with J gene TRBJ2-3; TRBD1 matches 8 bases. Trimming cost V 3 bases and J 3 bases; bases outside gene matches: 8. This CDR3 is built from 16 residues. The germline gives CDR1 MDHEN, CDR2 SYDVKM. In nucleotides, the CDR3 is TGTGCCAGCAGTTTCTTAGTGGGACAGGAAACAGATACGCAGTATTTT. It is translated as CASSFLVGQETDTQYF.

This clone was seen only once. The chain links TRBV5-1 to TRBJ2-1; tentatively, D is TRBD1 (6 bases). CDR3 length: 17 amino acids. Trimming removed 2 bases at V and 0 bases at J, with 15 bases between. Germline V gene lookup returns CDR1 SGHRS and CDR2 YFSETQ. The CDR3 sequence is CASSFLFQGSSYNEQFF. CDR3 DNA sequence: TGCGCCAGCAGCTTTTTATTCCAGGGGAGCTCCTACAATGAGCAGTTCTTC.

This clone was seen once. The chain has TRBV7-3 and TRBJ2-1; 9 bases agree with TRBD1. The CDR3 is 15 residues long. The V and J ends lost 2 bases and 5 bases, in that order; junction bases with no gene match: 4. Germline V gives CDR1 SGHTA, CDR2 FQGTGA. CDR3 region: CASSLGTGIHNEQFF. As DNA, the CDR3 is TGTGCCAGCAGCTTAGGGACAGGGATACACAATGAGCAGTTCTTC.

V gene TRBV5-4 combines with J gene TRBJ1-5; 8 bases agree with TRBD1. V trimming: 4 bases; J trimming: 7 bases; junction bases outside the gene matches: 7. The CDR3 is 14 amino acids. Germline-derived CDR1 and CDR2 are SGHNT and YYREEE (reference sequence). The CDR3 sequence: CASSQDRARQPQHF. CDR3 DNA sequence: TGTGCCAGCAGCCAGGACAGGGCTCGCCAGCCCCAGCATTTT.

The chain joins TRBV9 to TRBJ1-3; 7 bases are a match to TRBD1. The CDR3 is 16 residues long. Germline trimming cut 2 bases from V and 2 bases from J; bases unmatched to any gene: 7. Germline CDR1 reads SGDLS; CDR2 reads YYNGEE. The DNA for the CDR3 is TGTGCCAGCAGCGTCGCGCCCGGACAGGCTGGAAACACCATATATTTT. Amino acids: CASSVAPGQAGNTIYF.

This clone was observed a single time. The chain uses TRBV5-4 and TRBJ2-7; D not resolved. The germline V gene has CDR1 SGHNT and CDR2 YYREEE (reference sequence). Trimming left V 3 bases short and J 4 bases short, with 5 bases between. The CDR3 loop spans 11 amino acids. CDR3 coding DNA: TGTGCCAGCAGCTCCCTGTACGAGCAGTACTTC. It yields the protein CASSSLYEQYF.

The gene calls are TRBV7-9 and TRBJ1-5; D uncertain. CDR1 and CDR2 from the germline V gene are SEHNR and FQNEAQ (reference sequence). Trimming cost V 5 bases and J 2 bases, with 16 bases left between them. This CDR3 has 16 amino acids. In nucleotides, the CDR3 is TGTGCCAGCAGCCCTGGTATAGAAACTCGCAATCAGCCCCAGCATTTT. It encodes CASSPGIETRNQPQHF.

The CDR3 is CASSLGPGLGQLNYGYTF. CDR3 coding DNA: TGTGCCAGCAGCTTAGGGCCAGGCCTTGGACAATTAAACTATGGCTACACCTTC. The chain is built from TRBV13 and TRBJ1-2, with D possibly TRBD1 on 5 matching bases. In germline, CDR1 is PRHDT, CDR2 FYEKMQ (reference sequence). Trimming cost V 0 bases and J 2 bases, with 19 bases left between them. This CDR3 region has 18 residues.

V usage is TRBV12-5 and J usage is TRBJ1-1; 7 nucleotides match TRBD1. The germline V gene has CDR1 LGHNT and CDR2 FRNRAP. With 5 bases clipped from V and 4 bases from J, the junction kept 1 base outside the gene matches. CDR3 length: 12 amino acids. CDR3: CASGPGGTEAFF. The CDR3 DNA follows: TGTGCTAGTGGTCCAGGGGGCACTGAAGCTTTCTTT.

V is TRBV9 and J is TRBJ1-2, with 11 bases lining up with TRBD1. From germline, CDR1 is SGDLS and CDR2 YYNGEE. The CDR3 covers 15 residues. V shed 3 bases and J 7 bases; nucleotides not matched to a gene: 8. CDR3 sequence: CASSERTGGRGGYTF. The CDR3 coding sequence is TGTGCCAGCAGCGAGCGGACAGGGGGCCGGGGTGGCTACACCTTC.

V usage is TRBV18 and J usage is TRBJ2-7; perhaps TRBD2 as D (5 bases). Per the germline V gene, CDR1 is KGHSH and CDR2 is LQKENI. Deletions cut 3 bases from V and 3 bases from J, with 9 bases between. This CDR3 has 13 residues. CDR3 sequence reads: CASSPSGNYEQYF. The CDR3 DNA reads TGTGCCAGCTCACCCTCCGGGAACTACGAGCAGTACTTC.

The chain links TRBV6-6 to TRBJ1-1, with TRBD1 as a possible D gene (5 bases). Per germline, CDR1 MNHNY and CDR2 SVGAGI (reference sequence). V lost 3 bases and J lost 0, with 11 bases in between. The CDR3 covers 15 residues. CDR3 region: CASSYGGTLNTEAFF. As DNA, the CDR3 is TGTGCCAGCAGTTATGGGGGGACTCTGAACACTGAAGCTTTCTTT.

The chain has TRBV15 and TRBJ1-5, with D perhaps TRBD1 (6 bases). The CDR3 is 20 amino acids. Germline V gene lookup returns CDR1 LNHNV and CDR2 YYDKDF (reference sequence). The V end was cut by 3 bases, the J end by 3 bases, with 27 bases between. The CDR3 region is CATSRGHRATGSKDNQPQHF. CDR3 in DNA: TGTGCCACCAGCAGGGGTCATCGCGCTACAGGGAGCAAGGACAATCAGCCCCAGCATTTT.

The chain is built from TRBV6-6 and TRBJ2-5; a possible D gene is TRBD1 (6 bases). CDR1 and CDR2 (germline): MNHNY, SVGAGI (reference sequence). V was cut by 2 bases and J by 5 bases, with 9 bases left in between. The CDR3 extends over 13 amino acids. CDR3 nucleotide sequence: TGTGCCAGCAGTTACACAGGGTACGAGACCCAGTACTTC. As protein: CASSYTGYETQYF.

The chain links TRBV19 to TRBJ1-1, with D possibly matching TRBD1 (5 bases). Deletions cut 10 bases from V and 1 base from J, with 16 bases between. This CDR3 contains 14 residues. Germline lookup yields CDR1 LNHDA and CDR2 SQIVND (reference sequence). The CDR3 sequence: CATEQGVGNTEAFF. In DNA, the CDR3 is TGTGCCACAGAGCAAGGGGTAGGGAACACTGAAGCTTTCTTT.

This clone has more than one count but fewer than ten. The rearrangement uses TRBV5-1 and TRBJ1-2; 8 positions match TRBD1. The germline CDR1 and CDR2 sequences are SGHRS and YFSETQ. J gave up 8 bases and V 4 bases, and 4 bases lay outside the gene matches. This CDR3 contains 12 residues. As DNA, the CDR3 is TGCGCCAGCAGCCGTGACAGGGGCGGCTACACCTTC. Translating it yields CASSRDRGGYTF.

The chain carries TRBV5-4 and TRBJ1-2, with 8 bases matching TRBD1. The CDR3 is 14 residues long. From germline, CDR1 is SGHNT and CDR2 YYREEE (reference sequence). The V gene end was trimmed by 4 bases and the J gene end by 4 bases; junction bases not matched to a gene: 6. In DNA form, the CDR3 reads TGTGCCAGCAGCCCGGGACAGGTCATCTATGGCTACACCTTC. Protein sequence: CASSPGQVIYGYTF.

This chain links TRBV18 with TRBJ2-2; 7 positions agree with TRBD2. The germline gives CDR1 KGHSH, CDR2 LQKENI. Trimming cost V 6 bases and J 3 bases; bases outside gene matches: 13. This CDR3 spans 17 amino acids. CDR3: CASSPRVAGPDTGELFF. CDR3 sequence (DNA): TGTGCCAGCTCCCCCCGTGTAGCGGGCCCCGACACCGGGGAGCTGTTTTTT.

CDR3 coding DNA: TGTGCCAGCAGCACTTCGATTGGGGGGAATGAAAAACTGTTTTTT. Translation: CASSTSIGGNEKLFF. This chain joins TRBV7-9 and TRBJ1-4, with TRBD1 as a possible D gene (5 bases). Trimming removed 5 bases at V and 5 bases at J, with 15 bases between. The length of the CDR3 is 15 residues. CDR1 is SEHNR, CDR2 FQNEAQ, per germline (reference sequence).

This sequence joins TRBV2 and TRBJ1-2; possible D gene TRBD1, 6 bases. Trimming pared 7 bases from V and 2 bases from J, leaving 17 bases between. The CDR3 loop spans 15 amino acids. CDR1 is SNHLY and CDR2 is FYNNEI in the germline V gene. Here the CDR3 reads CASIRSGQGNYGYTF. The CDR3 DNA sequence: TGTGCCAGCATACGCTCCGGGCAGGGGAACTATGGCTACACCTTC.